The present T cell receptor beta chain was sequenced within a study of shared clonotypes between healthy human individuals. Germline V CDR1 and CDR2: MNHNY, SVGAGI (reference sequence). The V and J ends lost 5 bases and 2 bases respectively, with 5 bases between them. This CDR3 has 12 residues. Deep-level assay runs were performed. An approximately 210 ng quantity of DNA, 32,000 or so T cell genomes, went into the sorted-subset replicate PCRs. Original handling: ImmunoSEQ only sent back junction sequences with no quality scores, so filtering was done differently. Method: immunoSEQ multiplex PCR; TCRdb's copy keeps in-frame clones and lacks some. V and J calls and clone size are those listed in that table; D and trimming were worked out from the DNA. The table has 2.5 million or so clones, roughly nine tenths seen once; the top ten hold more than 0.12%.

The J gene is TRBJ2-3, the V gene TRBV6-6; no firm D call. The TCR was taken from a man younger than 35 in good health. The sample was naive CD4+ T cells sorted from blood. Subset defined: CD45RA+ positively selected. The CDR3 sequence is CASSGATDTQYF. The CDR3 DNA reads as TGTGCCAGCAGTGGAGCCACAGATACGCAGTATTTT.